These 8 T cell receptor beta chains were sequenced from one sample in a study of shared clonotypes between healthy human individuals (TCRdb year 2020). Library prep was done by the immunoSEQ multiplex PCR assay. TCRdb's version of the immuneACCESS table is confined to in-frame rearrangements and falls short of the full clone set. An unresolved V gene accounts for under half of the shortfall where checked; the remainder is of unknown origin. This sample holds 1.5 million to 2.5 million clones; about 94% were observed only once. Approximately 1.2% of the sample rests with the top ten. CD8 naive samples were obtained by positive selection for CCR7 among CD45RO-negative cells, yielding a CD45RA+CCR7+ population from which TemRA cells were excluded. The sequencing sample was made of naive CD8+ T cells sorted from blood. What the cell subset or site label conveys for this sample: CD45RA+CCR7+. The receptors derive from a man between 18 and 29 years old in good health.

V gene TRBV7-6 combines with J gene TRBJ2-1, with TRBD2 identical over 7 bases. Germline V gene lookup returns CDR1 SGHVS and CDR2 FNYEAQ. The CDR3 is made up of 14 amino acids. Losses at the gene ends were 2 bases for V and 5 bases for J; bases not matched to a gene: 3. The CDR3: CASSLFAGDNEQFF. CDR3 sequence (DNA): TGTGCCAGCAGCTTATTTGCGGGGGACAATGAGCAGTTCTTC.

The chain has TRBV27 and TRBJ2-1; D remains ambiguous. Germline CDR1 and CDR2: MNHEY and SMNVEV (reference sequence). This CDR3 is built from 14 residues. V was clipped by 4 bases and J by 4 bases, with 11 bases between them. The CDR3 spells CASSSPAGYNEQFF. CDR3 DNA sequence: TGTGCCAGCAGTTCCCCGGCCGGGTACAATGAGCAGTTCTTC.

The genes are TRBV29-1 and TRBJ2-2, with 8 bases fitting TRBD2. CDR3 length equals 12 residues. The trim removed 6 bases at V and 7 bases at J, leaving 4 bases unmatched. CDR1 and CDR2 from the germline V gene are SQVTM and ANQGSEA. The CDR3, as DNA: TGCAGCGTCGGGGGGGCGGTCGGGGAGCTGTTTTTT. It encodes CSVGGAVGELFF.

Comments on this clone: The identical CDR3 is also encoded by other nucleotide sequences in the sample. The rearrangement uses TRBV5-6 and TRBJ2-7, with D tentatively TRBD1 (5 bases). There are 13 residues in the CDR3. The germline CDR1 and CDR2 sequences are SGHDT and YYEEEE. V was shortened by 4 bases and J by 1 base, with 9 bases between the two germline ends. The CDR3 coding sequence is TGTGCCAGCAGCCCAGGGTCTTCCTACGAGCAGTACTTC. It yields the protein CASSPGSSYEQYF.

Points on this clone: Other DNA sequences within the sample encode an identical CDR3. The CDR3 sequence is CSVEQGTEAFF. DNA for the CDR3: TGCAGCGTTGAACAGGGTACTGAAGCTTTCTTT. This chain links TRBV29-1 with TRBJ1-1; tentatively, D is TRBD1 (5 bases). The germline V gene encodes CDR1 SQVTM and CDR2 ANQGSEA. There are 11 residues in the CDR3. The V and J ends lost 2 bases and 5 bases respectively, with 6 bases between them. The variable domain in full, with the rest retrieved from reference TRBV29-1 and TRBJ1-1, is SAVISQKPSRDICQRGTSLTIQCQVDSQVTMMFWYRQQPGQSLTLIATANQGSEATYESGFVIDKFPISRPNLTFSTLTVSNMSPEDSSIYLCSVEQGTEAFFGQGTRLTVV.

The chain couples TRBV7-9 to TRBJ2-2; 11 bases agree with TRBD2. The CDR3 spans 19 residues. Germline trimming cut 5 bases from V and 1 base from J; bases unmatched to any gene: 12. Germline V gives CDR1 SEHNR, CDR2 FQNEAQ (reference sequence). For the CDR3, the DNA is TGTGCCAGCAGCCAATCCCGCGGGACTAGCGGCCTGAACACCGGGGAGCTGTTTTTT. Encoded protein: CASSQSRGTSGLNTGELFF.

The V call is TRBV5-6, the J call TRBJ1-2; TRBD1 might be the D (5 bases). Trimming cost V 0 bases and J 5 bases, with 8 bases left between them. The germline CDR1 and CDR2 sequences are SGHDT and YYEEEE. This CDR3 comprises 13 residues. The CDR3 DNA follows: TGTGCCAGCAGCTTGGTCAGGGAGTATGGCTACACCTTC. It yields the protein CASSLVREYGYTF.

This chain links TRBV27 with TRBJ2-1; D gene uncertain. V lost 7 bases, J lost 7 bases, and 11 bases lay in between. Germline CDR1 is MNHEY and CDR2 is SMNVEV (reference sequence). The CDR3 has 12 residues. The CDR3 reads CASNNGLNEQFF. For the CDR3, the DNA is TGTGCCAGCAACAACGGCCTAAATGAGCAGTTCTTC.